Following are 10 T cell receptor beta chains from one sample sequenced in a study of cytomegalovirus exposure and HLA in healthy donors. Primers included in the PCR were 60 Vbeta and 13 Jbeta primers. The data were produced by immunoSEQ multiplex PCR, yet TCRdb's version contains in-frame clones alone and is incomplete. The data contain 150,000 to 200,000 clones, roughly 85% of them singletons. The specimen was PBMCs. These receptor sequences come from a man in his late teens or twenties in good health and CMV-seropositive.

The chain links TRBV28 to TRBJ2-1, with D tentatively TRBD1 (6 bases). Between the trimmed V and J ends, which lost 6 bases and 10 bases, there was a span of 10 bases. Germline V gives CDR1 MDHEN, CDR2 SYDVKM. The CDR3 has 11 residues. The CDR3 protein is CASSTGTEQFF. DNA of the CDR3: TGTGCCAGCAGCACCGGGACAGAGCAGTTCTTC. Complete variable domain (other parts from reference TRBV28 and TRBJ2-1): DVKVTQSSRYLVKRTGEKVFLECVQDMDHENMFWYRQDPGLGLRLIYFSYDVKMKEKGDIPEGYSVSREKKERFSLILESASTNQTSMYLCASSTGTEQFFGPGTRLTVL.

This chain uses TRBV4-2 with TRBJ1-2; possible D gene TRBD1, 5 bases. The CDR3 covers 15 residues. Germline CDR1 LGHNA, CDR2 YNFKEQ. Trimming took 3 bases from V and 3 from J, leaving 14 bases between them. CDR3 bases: TGTGCCAGCAGCCAGGGACTCAGGGAGGACTATGGCTACACCTTC. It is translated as CASSQGLREDYGYTF.

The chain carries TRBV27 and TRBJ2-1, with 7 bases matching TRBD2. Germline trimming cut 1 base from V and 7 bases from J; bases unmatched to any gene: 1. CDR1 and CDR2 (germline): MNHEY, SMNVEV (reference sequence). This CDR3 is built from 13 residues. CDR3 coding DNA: TGTGCCAGCAGTTTATGGGGGGGGAATGAGCAGTTCTTC. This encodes CASSLWGGNEQFF.

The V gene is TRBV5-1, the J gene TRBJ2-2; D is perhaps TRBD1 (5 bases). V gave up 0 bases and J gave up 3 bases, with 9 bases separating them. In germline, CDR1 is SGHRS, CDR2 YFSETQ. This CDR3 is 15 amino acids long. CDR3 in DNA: TGCGCCAGCAGCTTGGGGGGCCGGGACACCGGGGAGCTGTTTTTT. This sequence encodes CASSLGGRDTGELFF.

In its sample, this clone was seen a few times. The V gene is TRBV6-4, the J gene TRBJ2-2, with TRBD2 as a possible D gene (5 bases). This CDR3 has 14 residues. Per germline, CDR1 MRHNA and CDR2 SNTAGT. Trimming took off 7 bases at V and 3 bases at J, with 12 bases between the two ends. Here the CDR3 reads CASTRDGDTGELFF. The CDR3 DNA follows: TGTGCCAGCACCCGGGATGGTGACACCGGGGAGCTGTTTTTT.

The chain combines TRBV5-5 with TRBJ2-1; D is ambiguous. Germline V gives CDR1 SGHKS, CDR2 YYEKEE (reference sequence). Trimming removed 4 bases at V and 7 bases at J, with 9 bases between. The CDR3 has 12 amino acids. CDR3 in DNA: TGTGCCAGCAGCACCGGGTTGAATGAGCAGTTCTTC. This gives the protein CASSTGLNEQFF.

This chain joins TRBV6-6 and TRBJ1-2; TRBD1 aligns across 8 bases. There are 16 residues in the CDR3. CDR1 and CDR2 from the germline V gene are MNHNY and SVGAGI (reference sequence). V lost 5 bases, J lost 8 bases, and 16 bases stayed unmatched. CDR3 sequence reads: CASSLIDRGPLEGYTF. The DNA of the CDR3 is TGTGCCAGCAGTCTTATTGACAGGGGCCCCCTTGAAGGCTACACCTTC.

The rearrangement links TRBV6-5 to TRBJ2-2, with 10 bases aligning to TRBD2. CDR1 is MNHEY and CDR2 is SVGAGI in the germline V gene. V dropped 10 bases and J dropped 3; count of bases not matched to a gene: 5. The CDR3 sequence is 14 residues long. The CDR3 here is CATKSGRDTGELFF. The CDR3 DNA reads TGTGCCACCAAAAGCGGGAGGGACACCGGGGAGCTGTTTTTT.

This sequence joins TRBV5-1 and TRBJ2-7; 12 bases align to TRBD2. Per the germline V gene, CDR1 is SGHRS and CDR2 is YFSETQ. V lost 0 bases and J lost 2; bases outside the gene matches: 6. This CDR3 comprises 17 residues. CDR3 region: CASSLGGTSGRTYEQYF. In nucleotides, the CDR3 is TGCGCCAGCAGCTTGGGGGGAACTAGCGGGAGGACCTACGAGCAGTACTTC.

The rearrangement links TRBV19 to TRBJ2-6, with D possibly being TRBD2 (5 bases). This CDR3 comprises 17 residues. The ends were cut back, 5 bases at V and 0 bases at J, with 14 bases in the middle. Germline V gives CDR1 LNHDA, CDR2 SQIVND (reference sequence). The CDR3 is CASSPSRTYSGANVLTF. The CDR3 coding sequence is TGTGCCAGTAGTCCCAGTCGGACTTACTCTGGGGCCAACGTCCTGACTTTC.